A selection of T cell receptor beta chains follows, all from one sample in a study of blood T cell repertoires in COVID-19. Sequencing used immunoSEQ multiplex PCR; TCRdb keeps in-frame clones, though not all of them. The repertoire holds about 120,000 clones, with about 77% as singletons. The sequenced material came from peripheral blood. The source is a human donor in a cohort sampled during active COVID-19. The CDR3 runs from the conserved cysteine through the conserved F or W. A D gene is named only where the DNA matches it firmly. Clone size is stated in some rows and not others, as once, few, many or a class when expanded.

abundance | j_gene | v_gene | d_gene | CDR3nt | CDR3aa
once | TRBJ1-3 | TRBV21-1 | . | TGTGCCAGCAGCGTTGGTCTGGGGGGAGGAAACACCATATATTTT | CASSVGLGGGNTIYF
. | TRBJ2-7 | TRBV7-2 | TRBD2 | TGTGCCAGCAGCTTAGCGGGGCTAGCGGGGGATCCATACGAGCAGTACTTC | CASSLAGLAGDPYEQYF
. | TRBJ2-7 | TRBV5-1 | . | TGCGCCAGCAGCTTTGCCACAGGGCGGTCATTCGAGCAGTACTTC | CASSFATGRSFEQYF
. | TRBJ1-2 | TRBV11-1 | . | TGTGCCAGCAGCCCGGGAGGGAATAACTATGGCTACACCTTC | CASSPGGNNYGYTF
. | TRBJ2-2 | TRBV27 | TRBD2 | TGTGCCAGCAGTTTACTGGGACTAGCGGGAGTCCGGGCCGGGGAGCTGTTTTTT | CASSLLGLAGVRAGELFF
. | TRBJ2-3 | TRBV28 | TRBD1 | TGTGCCAGCAGGAGGCGTGGGACAGGGCTACACACAGATACGCAGTATTTT | CASRRRGTGLHTDTQYF
few | TRBJ2-7 | TRBV19 | . | TGTGCCAGTAGCCCCCGCCGTCGGGACACCTCCTACGAGCAGTACTTC | CASSPRRRDTSYEQYF
once | TRBJ2-4 | TRBV18 | . | TGTGCCAGCTCAGCCGCTCGGGCTAGCATAAGCATTCAGTACTTC | CASSAARASISIQYF
. | TRBJ1-2 | TRBV27 | TRBD1 | TGTGCCAGCAGCACAGGACAGGGAAGCTATGGCTACACCTTC | CASSTGQGSYGYTF
. | TRBJ2-7 | TRBV5-5 | TRBD1 | TGTGCCAGCAGCTTAGGGGGCGCATACTACGAGCAGTACTTC | CASSLGGAYYEQYF
. | TRBJ2-7 | TRBV11-2 | TRBD1 | TGTGCCAGCAGCTCGAGACAGGGGAAGAACGAGCAGTACTTC | CASSSRQGKNEQYF
. | TRBJ2-1 | TRBV27 | TRBD2 | TGTGCCAGCAGTTTATTACTAGCGGGAGTTGCTGAGCAGTTCTTC | CASSLLLAGVAEQFF
once | TRBJ1-4 | TRBV7-9 | TRBD1 | TGTGCCAGCAGCTTAGCGGTGGGACAGGGCGGTGAAAAACTGTTTTTT | CASSLAVGQGGEKLFF
once | TRBJ1-1 | TRBV7-2 | TRBD1 | TGTGCCAGCAGCCCATACAGGGGGCCGAACACTGAAGCTTTCTTT | CASSPYRGPNTEAFF
. | TRBJ2-5 | TRBV5-1 | TRBD2 | TGCGCCAGCAGCTTGGGGCGGGAGAAAGAGACCCAGTACTTC | CASSLGREKETQYF
few | TRBJ2-7 | TRBV7-2 | TRBD1 | TGTGCCAGCAGCCCATCCCGGGACAGCTCCTACGAGCAGTACTTC | CASSPSRDSSYEQYF
. | TRBJ2-2 | TRBV27 | TRBD2 | TGTGCCAGCAGTTCAATCTCTATCCAGCTAGCGGGGGAATACACCGGGGAGCTGTTTTTT | CASSSISIQLAGEYTGELFF
. | TRBJ1-2 | TRBV7-3 | . | TGTGCCAGCAGCTTAATGCGTCCCCAGGTGTTCACCTTC | CASSLMRPQVFTF
. | TRBJ1-2 | TRBV7-9 | TRBD1 | TGTGCCAGCAGCTCCCGGGACAGCTATGGCTACACCTTC | CASSSRDSYGYTF
. | TRBJ1-6 | TRBV7-6 | . | TGTGCCAGCAGCTTAGTGGACCCAGGAGGCTCCTATAATTCACCCCTCCACTTT | CASSLVDPGGSYNSPLHF
. | TRBJ1-1 | TRBV30 | . | TGTGCCTGGATCCGCGGGGGCAGGAACACTGAAGCTTTCTTT | CAWIRGGRNTEAFF
. | TRBJ2-7 | TRBV9 | . | TGTGCCAGCAGCCCGAGCGGATTCTCCTACGAGCAGTACTTC | CASSPSGFSYEQYF
. | TRBJ1-2 | TRBV11-2 | . | TGTGCCAGCAGCTTAGTACGTCAGTTTAACTATGGCTACACCTTC | CASSLVRQFNYGYTF
. | TRBJ1-1 | TRBV28 | TRBD1 | TGTGCCAGCACCCCGGGGGGACAGGGGGACACTGAAGCTTTCTTT | CASTPGGQGDTEAFF
. | TRBJ1-2 | TRBV30 | . | TGTGCCTGGAATCAAGACAGCTATGGCTACACCTTC | CAWNQDSYGYTF
. | TRBJ1-1 | TRBV18 | . | TGTGCCAGCTCACTCATGACAGGACCAAAGTTTAACACTGAAGCTTTCTTT | CASSLMTGPKFNTEAFF
. | TRBJ2-5 | TRBV15 | TRBD1 | TGTGCCACCAGCGGAGGACAGGCTCGAGAGACCCAGTACTTC | CATSGGQARETQYF
. | TRBJ2-3 | TRBV2 | TRBD1 | TGTGCCAGCGGGATATTGGGACAGCTTACAGATACGCAGTATTTT | CASGILGQLTDTQYF
once | TRBJ1-1 | TRBV3-1/TRBV3-2 | . | TGTGCCAGCAGCCAAGGTCAACGGGGATGGACTGAAGCTTTCTTT | CASSQGQRGWTEAFF
. | TRBJ2-6 | TRBV5-6 | TRBD1 | TGTGCCAGCAGCTTGAGGGACAGGGCGAGGTGGGCCAACGTCCTGACTTTC | CASSLRDRARWANVLTF
few | TRBJ1-5 | TRBV4-2 | . | TGTGCCAGCAGCCAAGAGGAAACGCGGGGTGGCCGCAATCAGCCCCAGCATTTT | CASSQEETRGGRNQPQHF
. | TRBJ1-2 | TRBV18 | TRBD1 | TGTGCCAGCTCACCGCCTGGACAGGGCGTCTCCTATGGCTACACCTTC | CASSPPGQGVSYGYTF
many | TRBJ2-1 | TRBV7-2 | TRBD1 | TGTGCCAGCAGCTTCGGACAGGGGGAATACAATGAGCAGTTCTTC | CASSFGQGEYNEQFF
once | TRBJ1-1 | TRBV27 | TRBD1 | TGTGCCAGCAGTTTGGAGACAGGGGTTCAAGCTTTCTTT | CASSLETGVQAFF
. | TRBJ2-6 | TRBV5-1 | . | TGCGCCAGCAGCTTGGCCAGGGCCTCTGGGGCCAACGTCCTGACTTTC | CASSLARASGANVLTF
. | TRBJ1-5 | TRBV6-2/TRBV6-3 | TRBD1 | TGTGCCAGCAGTTACTACAGGGGGCCTAAACAGCCCCAGCATTTT | CASSYYRGPKQPQHF
. | TRBJ1-1 | TRBV30 | . | TGTGCCTGGAGTGTACTTGGAGCAGCGAACACTGAAGCTTTCTTT | CAWSVLGAANTEAFF
few | TRBJ2-7 | TRBV11-2 | TRBD1 | TGTGCCAGCAGCCCGGACAGGCTCTCCTACGAGCAGTACTTC | CASSPDRLSYEQYF
. | TRBJ1-1 | TRBV6-2/TRBV6-3 | . | TGTGCCAGCAGTTCGCACAAAGGGGGAGCTTTCTTT | CASSSHKGGAFF
. | TRBJ2-6 | TRBV9 | . | TGTGCCAGCAGCCCTCCCTCTGGGGCCAACGTCCTGACTTTC | CASSPPSGANVLTF
. | TRBJ2-3 | TRBV2 | TRBD2 | TGTGCCAGCAAGGGGACTAGCGGGAGCCCAGATACGCAGTATTTT | CASKGTSGSPDTQYF
. | TRBJ1-6 | TRBV30 | TRBD1 | TGTGCCTGGAGGGGGGACAGGTGGGATTCACCCCTCCACTTT | CAWRGDRWDSPLHF
. | TRBJ2-7 | TRBV7-9 | . | TGTGCCAGCAGCTTAGGTACAGGGCCCTACGAGCAGTACTTC | CASSLGTGPYEQYF
. | TRBJ1-2 | TRBV15 | . | TGTGCCACCAGCAGAGAGGAGGGAGATGGCTACACCTTC | CATSREEGDGYTF
. | TRBJ2-3 | TRBV5-4 | TRBD1 | TGTGCCAGCAGTCTACCCCAGGGGGCTGGTACAGATACGCAGTATTTT | CASSLPQGAGTDTQYF
. | TRBJ1-3 | TRBV9 | TRBD1 | TGTGCCAGCAGCCCACTCCTCGCAGGGGGGTTCGGAAACACCATATATTTT | CASSPLLAGGFGNTIYF
. | TRBJ2-3 | TRBV5-4 | . | TGTGCCAGCAGCTTGGAACTAAGCGGCCCCGATACGCAGTATTTT | CASSLELSGPDTQYF
. | TRBJ1-6 | TRBV4-1 | . | TGCGCCAGCAGCCAAGAAGGCGGGATTTCACCCCTCCACTTT | CASSQEGGISPLHF
. | TRBJ1-2 | TRBV5-4 | . | TGTGCCAGCAGCTTGCCAGGGAACTATGGCTACACCTTC | CASSLPGNYGYTF
. | TRBJ2-2 | TRBV5-1 | TRBD1 | TGCGCCAGCAGCCCAAATACAGGGGGTGTTAACGGGGAGCTGTTTTTT | CASSPNTGGVNGELFF